This T cell receptor (beta chain) was found in a study of cytomegalovirus exposure and HLA in healthy donors. In the case of this clone: What it binds is unknown.

In germline, CDR1 is SGHNT, CDR2 YYREEE (reference sequence). With V trimmed by 5 bases and J by 4 bases, 9 bases remained unmatched. The CDR3 runs 16 residues. Study-wide results and caveats: One later analysis reportedly identified an Asian-associated ancestry cluster that showed fewer N-insertions than the roughly 700-donor mean.

PCR employed 60 Vbeta and 13 Jbeta primers. Assay: immunoSEQ multiplex PCR; the TCRdb copy retains only in-frame clones and omits some. The sample contains 130,000 or so clones, around four fifths of which appear only once. Source material: PBMCs. The receptor was isolated from a woman between 40 and 50 years old in good health and CMV-seronegative. The V gene is TRBV5-4, the J gene TRBJ2-3; 11 bases agree with TRBD2. DNA of the CDR3: TGTGCCAGCAGAATTCTTCTAGCGGGAGGCCCAGATACGCAGTATTTT. It encodes CASRILLAGGPDTQYF. Full variable domain (remainder filled in from reference TRBV5-4 and TRBJ2-3): ETGVTQSPTHLIKTRGQQVTLRCSSQSGHNTVSWYQQALGQGPQFIFQYYREEENGRGNFPPRFSGLQFPNYSSELNVNALELDDSALYLCASRILLAGGPDTQYFGPGTRLTVL.